One sample yielded the 20 T cell receptor beta chains listed below, sequenced in a study of CD49a tissue-resident CD8 T cells in human skin. Sequenced by immunoSEQ multiplex PCR; TCRdb stores in-frame clones only, minus some. The data show about 840 clones, roughly two thirds seen once. The sequencing input was CLA- CD8+ effector memory T cells sorted from blood. These receptors originate from a human donor in good health.

By share, this clone counts as large (0.1 to 1%). The CDR3 DNA sequence: TGTGCCAGCAGCCAACCTACAACTAATGAAAAACTGTTTTTT. Protein sequence: CASSQPTTNEKLFF. The rearrangement joins TRBV16 to TRBJ1-4; no definite D call. V was trimmed by 2 bases and J by 0 bases, leaving 4 bases between them. The V gene's germline CDR1 is KGHSY and CDR2 FQNENV. The CDR3 is 14 residues long.

This clone was seen once. V usage is TRBV6-1 and J usage is TRBJ2-3, with 11 bases matching TRBD2. The germline V gene encodes CDR1 MNHNS and CDR2 SASEGT. Germline trimming cut 4 bases from V and 0 bases from J; bases unmatched to any gene: 0. The CDR3 has 15 amino acids. The CDR3 reads CASSGLAGSTDTQYF. The CDR3 DNA reads as TGTGCCAGCAGTGGACTAGCGGGGAGCACAGATACGCAGTATTTT.

The chain is built from TRBV6-6 and TRBJ2-7, with D perhaps TRBD1 (6 bases). The germline CDR1 and CDR2 sequences are MNHNY and SVGAGI (reference sequence). Trimming took 2 bases from V and 5 from J, leaving 10 bases between them. The CDR3 is made up of 13 amino acids. CDR3 sequence (DNA): TGTGCCAGCAGTTACCCAGGGGTTAACGAGCAGTACTTC. Encoded protein: CASSYPGVNEQYF.

CDR3 in amino acids: CASSSDRDNEQFF. The CDR3, as DNA: TGTGCCAGCAGCTCCGACAGGGACAATGAGCAGTTCTTC. V and J are TRBV7-9 and TRBJ2-1; 7 nucleotides agree with TRBD1. Germline V gene sequence: CDR1 SEHNR, CDR2 FQNEAQ (reference sequence). This CDR3 contains 13 residues. The V and J ends lost 4 bases and 5 bases, in that order; junction bases with no gene match: 2.

The chain couples TRBV9 to TRBJ2-2; perhaps TRBD1 as D (6 bases). This CDR3 contains 16 residues. Trimming took 0 bases from V and 4 from J, leaving 13 bases between them. From germline, CDR1 is SGDLS and CDR2 YYNGEE. CDR3 amino acids: CASSVAPGQITGELFF. Written as DNA, the CDR3 is TGTGCCAGCAGCGTAGCACCCGGACAGATCACCGGGGAGCTGTTTTTT.

This chain joins TRBV21-1 and TRBJ2-7; the table's D call of TRBD1 was not tested on the DNA. TRBV21-1 is classified as a pseudogene. CDR3 length: 16 residues. The CDR3 sequence: CASSKGSGTDSYEQYV. CDR3 nucleotides: TGTGCCAGCAGCAAAGGCTCCGGGACAGACTCCTACGAGCAGTACGTC.

CDR3 coding DNA: TGTGCCAGCAGTTTCCTCTCAGGGACAGATACGCAGTATTTT. Amino acids: CASSFLSGTDTQYF. The gene calls are TRBV28 and TRBJ2-3, with D perhaps matching TRBD1 (5 bases). There are 14 residues in the CDR3. V was shortened by 3 bases and J by 3 bases, with 10 bases between the two germline ends. From germline, CDR1 is MDHEN and CDR2 SYDVKM.

This rearrangement joins TRBV9 to TRBJ2-1; 8 bases match TRBD1. V lost 0 bases and J lost 8; bases outside the gene matches: 7. The CDR3 covers 15 residues. Germline assignment: CDR1 SGDLS and CDR2 YYNGEE. In nucleotides, the CDR3 is TGTGCCAGCAGCGTAGGTCAGGGGGCTGGTGATGAGCAGTTCTTC. It is translated as CASSVGQGAGDEQFF.

This clone was seen a handful of times. This rearrangement joins TRBV6-1 to TRBJ2-7; 13 bases align to TRBD2. The CDR3 extends over 15 amino acids. Trimming took 4 bases from V and 4 from J; bases not matched to a gene: 4. Germline assignment: CDR1 MNHNS and CDR2 SASEGT. CDR3 amino acids: CASSVTSGGAYEQYV. The CDR3 nucleotides read TGTGCCAGCAGTGTAACTAGCGGGGGGGCTTACGAGCAGTACGTC.

V usage is TRBV11-2 and J usage is TRBJ2-1; no reliable D call. CDR1 SGHAT and CDR2 FQNNGV come from the germline V gene. This CDR3 has 15 residues. V was clipped by 0 bases and J by 4 bases, with 10 bases between them. The CDR3 DNA sequence: TGTGCCAGCAGCTTAGAGGCGACTTCTTACAATGAGCAGTTCTTC. Translated: CASSLEATSYNEQFF.

This clone is hyperexpanded in the sample. The same CDR3 can be traced to other DNA sequences in this sample. The V and J genes are TRBV6-5 and TRBJ1-6; no reliable D call. This CDR3 spans 14 amino acids. Germline V gene data show CDR1 as MNHEY and CDR2 as SVGAGI. The V gene lost 4 bases and the J gene lost 7 bases, with 11 bases spanning the gap. The DNA for the CDR3 is TGTGCCAGCAGTTTCCAGAGGGTCAATTCACCCCTCCACTTT. Protein sequence: CASSFQRVNSPLHF.

The rearrangement links TRBV6-4 to TRBJ1-1; D uncertain. CDR3 length equals 13 residues. V was shortened by 4 bases and J by 5 bases, with 11 bases between the two germline ends. Per the germline V gene, CDR1 is MRHNA and CDR2 is SNTAGT. CDR3 protein: CASSASAGTEAFF. The CDR3 DNA is TGTGCCAGCAGTGCCTCGGCGGGGACTGAAGCTTTCTTT.

This clone was seen only once. The chain couples TRBV6-6 to TRBJ1-1, with TRBD1 matching over 7 bases. Germline trimming cut 5 bases from V and 1 base from J; bases unmatched to any gene: 7. Germline V gives CDR1 MNHNY, CDR2 SVGAGI (reference sequence). The CDR3 extends over 15 amino acids. The CDR3 here is CASSQTGQRNTEAFF. The CDR3 DNA is TGTGCCAGCAGTCAGACGGGACAGCGGAACACTGAAGCTTTCTTT.

This clone was counted only a few times. The chain couples TRBV13 to TRBJ2-5, with 8 positions matching TRBD1. The CDR3 runs to 16 residues. V was clipped by 4 bases and J by 4 bases; unmatched bases: 11. Germline assignment: CDR1 PRHDT and CDR2 FYEKMQ (reference sequence). CDR3 DNA: TGTGCCAGCAGCTCCCCAGGGGGCAGGGGGCGAGAGACCCAGTACTTC. This codes for CASSSPGGRGRETQYF.

J is TRBJ1-1 and V is TRBV19, with 7 bases fitting TRBD1. The CDR3 covers 15 residues. Germline CDR1 reads LNHDA; CDR2 reads SQIVND (reference sequence). J lost 5 bases, V lost 5 bases, and 11 bases had no gene match. In DNA form, the CDR3 reads TGTGCCAGTAGTCCGTCGACAGGGCTGGCGACTGAAGCTTTCTTT. It encodes CASSPSTGLATEAFF.

The chain combines TRBV2 with TRBJ2-1; unclear D gene. Deletions cut 2 bases from V and 5 bases from J, with 7 bases between. This CDR3 is built from 13 residues. Germline V gives CDR1 SNHLY, CDR2 FYNNEI. The CDR3 spells CASSEFQNNEQFF. CDR3 coding DNA: TGTGCCAGCAGTGAATTCCAGAACAATGAGCAGTTCTTC.

The chain links TRBV5-8 to TRBJ1-2; tentative D call: TRBD1 (5 bases). Germline V CDR1 and CDR2: SGHTS, YDEGEE. Trimming pared 4 bases from V and 4 bases from J, leaving 17 bases between. CDR3 length: 15 residues. CDR3 sequence: CASSRGGSPGYGYTF. The CDR3 DNA sequence: TGTGCCAGCAGCCGGGGGGGGTCCCCTGGCTATGGCTACACCTTC.

This sequence joins TRBV19 and TRBJ1-1, with 8 bases matching TRBD1. The germline gives CDR1 LNHDA, CDR2 SQIVND (reference sequence). After removal of 4 bases from V and 2 bases from J, the junction contained 9 bases not matched to a gene. The CDR3 is 16 amino acids. The CDR3 loop is CASSTPPDRVNTEAFF. DNA for the CDR3: TGTGCCAGTAGTACCCCTCCGGACAGGGTTAACACTGAAGCTTTCTTT.

V gene TRBV28 combines with J gene TRBJ2-3; possibly TRBD2 for D (7 bases). The V end was cut by 4 bases, the J end by 7 bases, with 30 bases between. The CDR3 runs to 19 residues. Germline values: CDR1 MDHEN, CDR2 SYDVKM. The CDR3 nucleotides are TGTGCCAGCAGTTCCTTCTATAACAGGGACGGGGGGCTAGCCCATACGCAGTATTTT. Residues: CASSSFYNRDGGLAHTQYF.

A few counts support this clone. This chain joins TRBV4-2 and TRBJ2-3; 9 bases are a match to TRBD2. Germline V lookup: CDR1 LGHNA, CDR2 YNFKEQ. V lost 0 bases, J lost 4 bases, and 2 bases stayed unmatched. This CDR3 has 15 amino acids. The CDR3 is CASSQERGGPDTQYF. The CDR3 DNA is TGTGCCAGCAGCCAAGAGCGGGGGGGCCCAGATACGCAGTATTTT.